The 30 T cell receptor beta chains below all came from one sample that was sequenced in a study of CD8 T cells in Susac syndrome. RNA totalling 0.5 to 1 ug underwent reverse transcription with random hexamers. Each CDR3 protein gets one entry after TCRdb re-called the immunoSEQ multiplex PCR reads with MiXCR. The repertoire includes about 300,000 distinct CDR3 sequences, 65% to 90% of them detected once, and 0.21% sits in the top ten. Sequenced sample: CD8+ T cells from PBMCs. All receptors come from a human donor with multiple sclerosis.

The V gene is TRBV12-3 or TRBV12-4, the J gene TRBJ2-1; D call uncertain. Trimming stripped 8 bases from V and 5 bases from J, with 16 bases between. This CDR3 contains 14 residues. The CDR3 DNA follows: TGTGCCAGCTCCCCTCCGTCCGCCAACAATGAGCAGTTCTTC. Its protein product is CASSPPSANNEQFF.

The chain is built from TRBV12-3 or TRBV12-4 and TRBJ1-1; 7 positions agree with TRBD1. Trimming cost V 1 base and J 2 bases; bases outside gene matches: 10. CDR3 size: 17 residues. This CDR3 reads CASSLGVYRGINTEAFF. The CDR3 DNA reads TGTGCCAGCAGTTTAGGGGTTTACAGGGGTATAAACACTGAAGCTTTCTTT.

This clonotype showed up just a few times. V is TRBV27 and J is TRBJ2-1; D gene ambiguous. This CDR3 comprises 15 residues. Germline values: CDR1 MNHEY, CDR2 SMNVEV (reference sequence). V lost 5 bases to trimming and J lost 1 base, with 12 bases between them. The DNA of the CDR3 is TGTGCCAGCAGTCCCGGAACCCTGTCCTACAATGAGCAGTTCTTC. It specifies CASSPGTLSYNEQFF.

V usage is TRBV12-3 or TRBV12-4 and J usage is TRBJ1-3, with TRBD1 identical over 7 bases. With V trimmed by 6 bases and J by 2 bases, 4 bases remained unmatched. This CDR3 contains 14 residues. The CDR3 nucleotides read TGTGCCAGCAGCTCGACAGGGCCTGGAAACACCATATATTTT. Encoded protein: CASSSTGPGNTIYF.

This clonotype was found a few times. The gene calls are TRBV29-1 and TRBJ2-1; either TRBD1 or TRBD2 may supply D (6 bases each). Germline CDR1 is SQVTM and CDR2 is ANQGSEA. V was pared by 0 bases and J by 4 bases, with 13 bases between. CDR3 length: 15 amino acids. DNA for the CDR3: TGCAGCGTTGAAGAAGGGGGGTGCCGGTACAATGAGCAGTTCTTC. The encoded protein is CSVEEGGCRYNEQFF.

The chain links TRBV7-4 to TRBJ2-1, with TRBD2 matching 14 bases. The V gene's germline CDR1 is SGHVT and CDR2 SQSDAQ. V dropped 2 bases and J dropped 7; count of bases not matched to a gene: 7. The CDR3 has 17 amino acids. CDR3 sequence: CASSLLPGLAGVNEQFF. CDR3 DNA sequence: TGTGCCAGCAGCTTATTACCGGGACTAGCGGGAGTAAATGAGCAGTTCTTC.

The rearrangement joins TRBV28 to TRBJ2-1, with TRBD2 identical over 7 bases. CDR1 is MDHEN and CDR2 is SYDVKM in the germline V gene. The V gene end was trimmed by 3 bases and the J gene end by 5 bases; junction bases not matched to a gene: 7. The CDR3 length is 15 residues. The CDR3, as DNA: TGTGCCAGCAGTTTGTTGACTAGCAGCAACAATGAGCAGTTCTTC. It translates to CASSLLTSSNNEQFF.

The chain couples TRBV24-1 to TRBJ2-7, with D possibly TRBD1 on 5 matching bases. Germline CDR1 and CDR2: KGHDR and SFDVKD. This CDR3 contains 14 residues. Deletions cut 5 bases from V and 2 bases from J, with 12 bases between. DNA for the CDR3: TGTGCCACCAGTGCCCAGGGCAGGCCCTACGAGCAGTACTTC. Its translation is CATSAQGRPYEQYF.

The V call is TRBV30, the J call TRBJ1-1; the match to TRBD1 covers 11 bases. The CDR3 has 14 residues. Germline CDR1 GTSNPN, CDR2 SVGIG (reference sequence). Losses at the gene ends were 2 bases for V and 4 bases for J; bases not matched to a gene: 3. The CDR3 is CAWSPGTGGTEAFF. CDR3 coding DNA: TGTGCCTGGAGTCCCGGGACAGGGGGCACTGAAGCTTTCTTT.

V usage is TRBV28 and J usage is TRBJ2-7; unclear D gene. Germline V CDR1 and CDR2: MDHEN, SYDVKM. V lost 5 bases and J lost 6, with 11 bases in between. CDR3 length equals 12 residues. The CDR3 loop is CASSTPLIEQYF. CDR3 in DNA: TGTGCCAGCAGTACCCCCCTCATCGAGCAGTACTTC.

J is TRBJ2-7 and V is TRBV6-2 or TRBV6-3; unclear D gene. The germline gives CDR1 MNHEY, CDR2 SVGEGT. Trimming stripped 8 bases from V and 0 bases from J, with 11 bases between. The CDR3 extends over 13 amino acids. The CDR3 reads CASGPTASYEQYF. The CDR3 coding sequence is TGTGCCAGCGGGCCCACAGCCTCCTACGAGCAGTACTTC.

The chain joins TRBV27 to TRBJ1-5, with 10 nucleotides matching TRBD1. There are 17 residues in the CDR3. J gave up 2 bases and V 3 bases, and 7 bases lay outside the gene matches. CDR1 is MNHEY and CDR2 is SMNVEV in the germline V gene (reference sequence). The CDR3 bases are TGTGCCAGCAGTTTCGTCGCCGGGACAGGGGGCAATCAGCCCCAGCATTTT. Translating gives CASSFVAGTGGNQPQHF.

This clonotype occurred once. The CDR3 DNA reads as TGTGCCAGCAGCTCAAATCTAGCGTTTTACGAGCAGTACTTC. This sequence encodes CASSSNLAFYEQYF. The chain employs TRBV13 and TRBJ2-7; D may be TRBD2 (6 bases). In germline, CDR1 is PRHDT, CDR2 FYEKMQ (reference sequence). Trimming took off 4 bases at V and 4 bases at J, with 14 bases between the two ends. The CDR3 is 14 amino acids. Full variable domain (remainder filled in from reference TRBV13 and TRBJ2-7): AAGVIQSPRHLIKEKRETATLKCYPIPRHDTVYWYQQGPGQDPQFLISFYEKMQSDKGSIPDRFSAQQFSDYHSELNMSSLELGDSALYFCASSSNLAFYEQYFGPGTRLTVT.

The CDR3 DNA is TGTGCCAGCATCCTAGGGGTCACTGAAGCTTTCTTT. As protein: CASILGVTEAFF. The rearrangement joins TRBV12-3 or TRBV12-4 to TRBJ1-1, with a weak D call TRBD1 (5 bases). V was pared by 7 bases and J by 4 bases, with 10 bases between. The CDR3 sequence is 12 residues long.

The chain links TRBV6-2 or TRBV6-3 to TRBJ2-1; the match to TRBD2 covers 12 bases. V was clipped by 4 bases and J by 6 bases; unmatched bases: 16. The CDR3 has 19 residues. Germline V CDR1 and CDR2: MNHEY, SVGEGT. The CDR3 protein is CASSFPNPGLAGGSNEQFF. DNA for the CDR3: TGTGCCAGCAGTTTCCCTAACCCCGGGCTAGCGGGAGGGTCCAATGAGCAGTTCTTC.

The J gene is TRBJ1-6, the V gene TRBV2, with D possibly TRBD1 on 5 matching bases. The germline V and J ends were trimmed by 9 bases and 13 bases, with 19 bases remaining between them. This CDR3 is 13 amino acids long. CDR1 and CDR2 (germline): SNHLY, FYNNEI. In DNA form, the CDR3 reads TGTGCCAGGCGGCACAGGTCCCTCGGGCCCCTCCACTTT. Translating it yields CARRHRSLGPLHF.

The genes are TRBV12-3 or TRBV12-4 and TRBJ1-2; 7 nucleotides match TRBD1. CDR3 length: 15 amino acids. J lost 4 bases, V lost 3 bases, and 8 bases had no gene match. CDR3 nucleotides: TGTGCCAGCAGTTTTCGGGACAGCGTACTCTATGGCTACACCTTC. Translating gives CASSFRDSVLYGYTF.

The V call is TRBV19, the J call TRBJ2-1, with D possibly TRBD2 on 5 matching bases. Trimming took 5 bases from V and 5 from J, leaving 22 bases between them. The CDR3 extends over 17 amino acids. In germline, CDR1 is LNHDA, CDR2 SQIVND (reference sequence). The DNA of the CDR3 is TGTGCCAGTAGTGCCCTCAGCCTCGGAGCGGTGGACAATGAGCAGTTCTTC. The encoded protein is CASSALSLGAVDNEQFF.

The rearrangement links TRBV7-9 to TRBJ1-6; maybe TRBD1 (5 bases). The V and J ends lost 4 bases and 0 bases respectively, with 10 bases between them. Germline V CDR1 and CDR2: SEHNR, FQNEAQ (reference sequence). CDR3 length: 16 residues. CDR3 in amino acids: CASSSVGVSYNSPLHF. DNA of the CDR3: TGTGCCAGCAGCTCCGTGGGGGTCTCCTATAATTCACCCCTCCACTTT.

This clonotype was counted only a few times. V and J are TRBV6-5 and TRBJ2-7; no clear D gene. Trimming pared 3 bases from V and 5 bases from J, leaving 5 bases between. The CDR3 extends over 11 amino acids. In germline, CDR1 is MNHEY, CDR2 SVGAGI. The CDR3 DNA follows: TGTGCCAGCAGTTATGGGGACGAGCAGTACTTC. Protein product: CASSYGDEQYF.

The V call is TRBV7-9, the J call TRBJ2-3; no firm D call. The CDR3 runs to 15 residues. CDR1 and CDR2 (germline): SEHNR, FQNEAQ (reference sequence). Trimming took 1 base from V and 4 from J, leaving 12 bases between them. Here the CDR3 DNA reads TGTGCCAGCAGCTTAGTGGGTACTTCGGCAGATACGCAGTATTTT. Its protein is CASSLVGTSADTQYF.

This clonotype was found a few times. V gene TRBV27 combines with J gene TRBJ2-1; 9 nucleotides line up with TRBD2. CDR1 and CDR2 from the germline V gene are MNHEY and SMNVEV (reference sequence). The V gene end was trimmed by 3 bases and the J gene end by 4 bases; junction bases not matched to a gene: 1. The length of the CDR3 is 14 residues. The CDR3 reads CASSFLAGYNEQFF. As DNA, the CDR3 is TGTGCCAGCAGTTTTCTAGCGGGGTACAATGAGCAGTTCTTC.

The chain has TRBV2 and TRBJ1-5; 7 nucleotides match TRBD1. Germline V gene sequence: CDR1 SNHLY, CDR2 FYNNEI. V trimming: 5 bases; J trimming: 7 bases; junction bases outside the gene matches: 11. This CDR3 has 15 residues. The CDR3 region is CASSQTGSRRQPQHF. CDR3 nucleotide sequence: TGTGCCAGCAGTCAGACAGGGAGTAGAAGACAGCCCCAGCATTTT.

CDR3 residues: CSARDITGTSYEQYF. CDR3 DNA: TGCAGTGCTAGAGATATTACGGGAACTTCCTACGAGCAGTACTTC. The chain links TRBV20-1 to TRBJ2-7, with a weak D call TRBD2 (5 bases). Per the germline V gene, CDR1 is DFQATT and CDR2 is SNEGSKA (reference sequence). CDR3 length: 15 residues. Trimming pared 0 bases from V and 1 base from J, leaving 13 bases between.

V and J are TRBV4-1 and TRBJ2-7; 12 positions agree with TRBD2. Germline assignment: CDR1 MGHRA and CDR2 YSYEKL. The CDR3 runs 16 residues. J was trimmed by 6 bases and V by 3 bases; bases with no gene match: 9. The chain's CDR3 is CASSQVPSGRAGEQYF. In DNA form, the CDR3 reads TGCGCCAGCAGCCAGGTGCCTAGCGGGAGGGCCGGCGAGCAGTACTTC.

The chain uses TRBV6-5 and TRBJ1-1, with D unclear. Germline CDR1 is MNHEY and CDR2 is SVGAGI. Trimming took 1 base from V and 3 from J, leaving 9 bases between them. This CDR3 spans 14 amino acids. The CDR3 DNA reads TGTGCCAGCAGTTACTTTGGGCGTGACACTGAAGCTTTCTTT. Translated, it gives CASSYFGRDTEAFF.

V gene TRBV4-3 combines with J gene TRBJ2-1, with 8 bases aligning to TRBD1. The length of the CDR3 is 16 residues. J was trimmed by 3 bases and V by 0 bases; bases with no gene match: 4. Germline V gene lookup returns CDR1 LGHNA and CDR2 YSLEER. The CDR3 reads CASSQDRTGFYNEQFF. In DNA, the CDR3 is TGCGCCAGCAGCCAAGATAGGACAGGGTTCTACAATGAGCAGTTCTTC.

The gene calls are TRBV7-9 and TRBJ2-1; D is perhaps TRBD2 (6 bases). The CDR3 spans 17 residues. CDR1 is SEHNR, CDR2 FQNEAQ, per germline (reference sequence). With 5 bases removed from V and 2 bases from J, the gap between germline ends came to 19 bases. The CDR3 DNA sequence: TGTGCCAGCAGCCCTCCCGGTGCGGGGAACCCCTACAATGAGCAGTTCTTC. It codes for CASSPPGAGNPYNEQFF.

This chain links TRBV29-1 with TRBJ1-1; D call uncertain. Trimming pared 7 bases from V and 4 bases from J, leaving 16 bases between. This CDR3 has 13 residues. The germline CDR1 and CDR2 sequences are SQVTM and ANQGSEA. The CDR3 nucleotides are TGCAGCGCCCACCCCACCTCCGGCACTGAAGCTTTCTTT. Its translation is CSAHPTSGTEAFF.

The V and J genes are TRBV6-1 and TRBJ2-7; D call uncertain. The V end was cut by 4 bases, the J end by 2 bases, with 9 bases between. Germline CDR1 reads MNHNS; CDR2 reads SASEGT. The CDR3 covers 13 residues. The CDR3 loop reads CASSVWGTYEQYF. The CDR3 DNA sequence: TGTGCCAGCAGTGTGTGGGGAACCTACGAGCAGTACTTC.